One sample yielded the 12 T cell receptor beta chains listed below, sequenced in a study of blood T cell repertoires in COVID-19 (dated by TCRdb to the early 2020s). Receptor amplification or capture employed the immunoSEQ multiplex PCR assay. TCRdb re-hosts the immuneACCESS table, in-frame sequences only. Its copies lack some clones; in the studies checked, an unresolved V gene accounts for under half of them, and the cause for the rest is not known. For this sample the table gives 15,000 to 20,000 clones, of which roughly 88% were detected only once. The ten largest make up roughly 15% of the sample. Sequences were obtained from peripheral blood. Receptors originate from a human donor in a cohort sampled during active COVID-19.

V gene TRBV2 combines with J gene TRBJ2-1; 14 nucleotides agree with TRBD2. This CDR3 has 19 residues. CDR1 is SNHLY, CDR2 FYNNEI, per germline. V lost 4 bases to trimming and J lost 0 bases; unmatched junction nucleotides: 8. CDR3 region: CASSGRLAGGLSSYNEQFF. CDR3 DNA: TGTGCCAGCAGTGGAAGACTAGCGGGGGGGTTGAGCTCCTACAATGAGCAGTTCTTC.

This clone was counted between two and nine times. The V call is TRBV7-9, the J call TRBJ1-2; D is perhaps TRBD1 (5 bases). V lost 4 bases and J 4 bases, leaving 13 bases between the germline ends. The CDR3 runs to 14 residues. The germline gives CDR1 SEHNR, CDR2 FQNEAQ (reference sequence). CDR3 sequence: CASSSRELGYGYTF. CDR3 nucleotides: TGTGCCAGCAGCTCCAGGGAATTAGGCTATGGCTACACCTTC.

This clone came up once. This chain links TRBV19 with TRBJ2-4, with D unclear. Trimming left V 5 bases short and J 6 bases short, with 14 bases between. CDR1 and CDR2 from the germline V gene are LNHDA and SQIVND (reference sequence). The CDR3 loop spans 14 amino acids. For the CDR3, the DNA is TGTGCCAGTAGTCCCGGTCCCCCCGGAAACATTCAGTACTTC. It specifies CASSPGPPGNIQYF. Combining the CDR3 with reference TRBV19 and TRBJ2-4 gives the whole variable domain DGGITQSPKYLFRKEGQNVTLSCEQNLNHDAMYWYRQDPGQGLRLIYYSQIVNDFQKGDIAEGYSVSREKKESFPLTVTSAQKNPTAFYLCASSPGPPGNIQYFGAGTRLSVL.

V usage is TRBV6-5 and J usage is TRBJ2-1; TRBD2 matches at 12 bases. The V and J ends lost 4 bases and 8 bases, in that order; junction bases with no gene match: 9. The CDR3 spans 16 residues. Germline V lookup: CDR1 MNHEY, CDR2 SVGAGI. The CDR3 region is CASSLTSGSPGYEQFF. DNA of the CDR3: TGTGCCAGCAGTTTGACTAGCGGGAGCCCCGGGTATGAGCAGTTCTTC.

The rearrangement links TRBV5-1 to TRBJ2-1, with D perhaps matching TRBD2 (6 bases). Germline V gene sequence: CDR1 SGHRS, CDR2 YFSETQ. Trimming took 0 bases from V and 7 from J, leaving 14 bases between them. The length of the CDR3 is 15 residues. The CDR3 protein is CASSLEGSRGNEQFF. The CDR3 coding sequence is TGCGCCAGCAGCTTGGAGGGCTCGCGGGGTAATGAGCAGTTCTTC.

The V gene is TRBV6-1, the J gene TRBJ1-6; D unresolved. V gave up 1 base and J gave up 7 bases, with 11 bases separating them. The CDR3 runs 15 residues. Germline V gene lookup returns CDR1 MNHNS and CDR2 SASEGT. The CDR3: CASSEDRRKNSPLHF. CDR3 nucleotide sequence: TGTGCCAGCAGTGAAGATAGGCGGAAGAATTCACCCCTCCACTTT.

This clone has a single count. The CDR3 DNA follows: TGTGCCAGCAGGGGGTTGCGGGAGGGCTACGAGCAGTACTTC. Translating it yields CASRGLREGYEQYF. The chain combines TRBV7-8 with TRBJ2-7, with TRBD2 matching 9 bases. The CDR3 contains 14 residues. The germline gives CDR1 SGHVS, CDR2 FQNEAQ. J was trimmed by 3 bases and V by 6 bases; bases with no gene match: 6.

This clone is medium-sized by share. V and J are TRBV4-1 and TRBJ1-6; a possible D gene is TRBD1 (6 bases). The CDR3 consists of 15 residues. Trimming removed 0 bases at V and 7 bases at J, with 10 bases between. The V gene's germline CDR1 is MGHRA and CDR2 YSYEKL. This chain's CDR3 is CASSQDGTQNSPLHF. CDR3 sequence (DNA): TGCGCCAGCAGCCAAGACGGGACACAAAATTCACCCCTCCACTTT.

The chain uses TRBV28 and TRBJ1-2; D ambiguous. CDR3 length: 15 amino acids. The germline V gene encodes CDR1 MDHEN and CDR2 SYDVKM. V lost 1 base and J lost 2, with 11 bases in between. CDR3 DNA: TGTGCCAGCAGTTTATACGAACCCCTAAACTATGGCTACACCTTC. Amino acids: CASSLYEPLNYGYTF.

The chain combines TRBV9 with TRBJ1-2; D gene unclear. Germline CDR1 reads SGDLS; CDR2 reads YYNGEE. V dropped 1 base and J dropped 4 bases, with 11 bases sitting between them. The CDR3 is 14 amino acids. The chain's CDR3 is CASSVTTRAYGYTF. The CDR3 DNA reads TGTGCCAGCAGCGTAACAACGAGGGCCTATGGCTACACCTTC.

DNA of the CDR3: TGTGCCAGCAGCTGGACAGGGGAAAATGAAAAACTGTTTTTT. This encodes CASSWTGENEKLFF. The chain joins TRBV5-5 to TRBJ1-4; 9 bases fit TRBD1. Germline CDR1 SGHKS, CDR2 YYEKEE (reference sequence). V shed 3 bases, J shed 5 bases, and the junction held 2 bases outside the gene matches. The CDR3 has 14 amino acids.

V gene TRBV11-2 combines with J gene TRBJ1-4, with a possible D match to TRBD1 (5 bases). The CDR3 is 14 residues long. The ends were cut back, 5 bases at V and 8 bases at J, with 15 bases in the middle. CDR1 and CDR2 (germline): SGHAT, FQNNGV. For the CDR3, the DNA is TGTGCCAGCAGCCCTTCGGGAGGGGAGGAAAAACTGTTTTTT. Protein sequence: CASSPSGGEEKLFF.